This is a list of T cell receptor beta chains from one sample in a study of CXCR3-negative and CXCR3-positive naive CD8 T cells. TCRdb re-called the 5' RACE reads and catalogs CDR3 proteins one per entry, DNA excluded. The table lists 60,000 or so distinct CDR3 sequences. The sequenced sample was memory CD8+ T cells from blood. The receptor source for this set is a human donor in good health. Some clones in this sample may be carry-over from other donors' samples. Each CDR3 is given with its conserved first and last residue. The order of the fields is V gene, J gene, CDR3 protein.

V gene: TRBV20-1
J gene: TRBJ1-1
CDR3 protein: CSAPEGATEAFF

V gene: TRBV5-5
J gene: TRBJ2-1
CDR3 protein: CASSFPGNEQFF

V gene: TRBV7-3
J gene: TRBJ1-2
CDR3 protein: CASSPNPTGLDYGYTF

V gene: TRBV28
J gene: TRBJ2-2
CDR3 protein: CASTQGPGQGVFGELFF

V gene: TRBV15
J gene: TRBJ1-1
CDR3 protein: CATSRTGLGTEAFF

V gene: TRBV28
J gene: TRBJ1-1
CDR3 protein: CASSFYKNTEAFF

V gene: TRBV20-1
J gene: TRBJ1-2
CDR3 protein: CSAIPGSEGYTF

V gene: TRBV12-3/TRBV12-4
J gene: TRBJ1-1
CDR3 protein: CASTITGANTEAFF

V gene: TRBV18
J gene: TRBJ2-7
CDR3 protein: CASSPGTSYEQYF

V gene: TRBV9
J gene: TRBJ1-1
CDR3 protein: CASNPGAGMNTEAFF

V gene: TRBV10-3
J gene: TRBJ2-7
CDR3 protein: CAISAGVYEQYF

V gene: TRBV23-1
J gene: TRBJ2-4
CDR3 protein: CASSQSVREGPGAKNIQYF

V gene: TRBV10-3
J gene: TRBJ2-5
CDR3 protein: CAISESRNQGETQYF

V gene: TRBV7-6
J gene: TRBJ2-7
CDR3 protein: CASSLGGTDEQYF

V gene: TRBV6-1
J gene: TRBJ2-7
CDR3 protein: CASSDEAPGDSCF

V gene: TRBV5-1
J gene: TRBJ2-1
CDR3 protein: CASSDPNLEQFF

V gene: TRBV4-1
J gene: TRBJ1-4
CDR3 protein: CASSAGGEKLFF

V gene: TRBV29-1
J gene: TRBJ2-7
CDR3 protein: CSVFTSSYEQYF

V gene: TRBV12-3/TRBV12-4
J gene: TRBJ2-7
CDR3 protein: CASTVAGGRYEQYF

V gene: TRBV20-1
J gene: TRBJ2-7
CDR3 protein: CSARDELAGGPNSYEQYF

V gene: TRBV29-1
J gene: TRBJ2-3
CDR3 protein: CSVLPSLASADTQYF

V gene: TRBV14
J gene: TRBJ2-7
CDR3 protein: CASSQDLGYEQYF

V gene: TRBV11-2
J gene: TRBJ2-1
CDR3 protein: CASSQQAGAPGNEQFF

V gene: TRBV29-1
J gene: TRBJ2-1
CDR3 protein: CSVEGTGNSNNEQFF

V gene: TRBV7-8
J gene: TRBJ2-1
CDR3 protein: CASSSTGTSGAPVDEQFF

V gene: TRBV7-6
J gene: TRBJ2-5
CDR3 protein: CASSPGDQETQYF

V gene: TRBV29-1
J gene: TRBJ2-1
CDR3 protein: CSVEGREGRSSYNEQFF

V gene: TRBV28
J gene: TRBJ1-2
CDR3 protein: CASSKGQAPIYGYTF

V gene: TRBV6-6
J gene: TRBJ2-1
CDR3 protein: CASSYLRDRGADEQFF

V gene: TRBV6-2/TRBV6-3
J gene: TRBJ1-4
CDR3 protein: CATLPGAIANEKLFF

V gene: TRBV14
J gene: TRBJ1-1
CDR3 protein: CASSHLKIMNTEAFF

V gene: TRBV24-1
J gene: TRBJ2-2
CDR3 protein: CAHRRAGYTGELFF

V gene: TRBV4-2
J gene: TRBJ1-1
CDR3 protein: CASSQTGTANTEAFF

V gene: TRBV7-2
J gene: TRBJ2-7
CDR3 protein: CASSDPPSSYEQYF

V gene: TRBV29-1
J gene: TRBJ2-7
CDR3 protein: CSVEEQAGSDEQYF

V gene: TRBV13
J gene: TRBJ2-5
CDR3 protein: CASSSEGTSGTETQYF

V gene: TRBV4-3
J gene: TRBJ2-2
CDR3 protein: CASSQDLRASGRGGELFF

V gene: TRBV13
J gene: TRBJ2-5
CDR3 protein: CASSFSRQETQYF

V gene: TRBV5-1
J gene: TRBJ2-1
CDR3 protein: CASSPNWDEQFF

V gene: TRBV7-3
J gene: TRBJ2-1
CDR3 protein: CASRGTSPGKQFF

V gene: TRBV10-2
J gene: TRBJ1-1
CDR3 protein: CASSGGPANTEAFF

V gene: TRBV12-3/TRBV12-4
J gene: TRBJ2-2
CDR3 protein: CATLEAAAPGELFF

V gene: TRBV29-1
J gene: TRBJ2-5
CDR3 protein: CSVVQGARETQYF

V gene: TRBV7-9
J gene: TRBJ2-7
CDR3 protein: CASSATSGGSYEQYF

V gene: TRBV20-1
J gene: TRBJ1-2
CDR3 protein: CSARDRTYYGYTF

V gene: TRBV29-1
J gene: TRBJ2-1
CDR3 protein: CSVEGLADPSYNEQFF

V gene: TRBV7-9
J gene: TRBJ2-7
CDR3 protein: CASSLLAGDKKSYEQYF

V gene: TRBV11-2
J gene: TRBJ2-7
CDR3 protein: CASSLGLAYEQYF

V gene: TRBV4-2
J gene: TRBJ1-4
CDR3 protein: CASSQEGPGTVEKLFF

V gene: TRBV4-1
J gene: TRBJ2-7
CDR3 protein: CASSQAGSYEQYF

V gene: TRBV29-1
J gene: TRBJ2-3
CDR3 protein: CSVPAGNTDTQYF

V gene: TRBV5-5
J gene: TRBJ2-7
CDR3 protein: CASSLVEGTRFEQYF

V gene: TRBV6-2/TRBV6-3
J gene: TRBJ1-1
CDR3 protein: CASSDRRNTEAFF

V gene: TRBV9
J gene: TRBJ2-2
CDR3 protein: CASAPGSRVGELFF

V gene: TRBV29-1
J gene: TRBJ1-3
CDR3 protein: CSVGPSSGNTIYF

V gene: TRBV10-3
J gene: TRBJ1-1
CDR3 protein: CAIRGTLEAFF

V gene: TRBV4-1
J gene: TRBJ2-2
CDR3 protein: CASSHPDSANTGELFF

V gene: TRBV7-2
J gene: TRBJ2-7
CDR3 protein: CASSAPYSYEQYF

V gene: TRBV9
J gene: TRBJ2-7
CDR3 protein: CASSGGSGGPSYEQYF

V gene: TRBV19
J gene: TRBJ2-1
CDR3 protein: CASSIHRESYNEQFF